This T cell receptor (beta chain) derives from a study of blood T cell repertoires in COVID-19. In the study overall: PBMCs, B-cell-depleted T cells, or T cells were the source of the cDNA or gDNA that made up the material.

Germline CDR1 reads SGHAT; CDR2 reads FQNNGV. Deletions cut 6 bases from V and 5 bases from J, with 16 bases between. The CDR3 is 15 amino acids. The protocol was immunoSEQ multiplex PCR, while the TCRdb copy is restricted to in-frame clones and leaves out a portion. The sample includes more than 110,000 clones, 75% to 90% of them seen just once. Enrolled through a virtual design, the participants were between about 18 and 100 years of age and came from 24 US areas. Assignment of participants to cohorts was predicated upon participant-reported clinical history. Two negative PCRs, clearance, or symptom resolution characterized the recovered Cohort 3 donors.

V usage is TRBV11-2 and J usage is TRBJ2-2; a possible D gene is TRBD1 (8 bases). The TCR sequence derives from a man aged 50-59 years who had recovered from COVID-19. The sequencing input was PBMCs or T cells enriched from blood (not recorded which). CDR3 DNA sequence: TGTGCCAGCAGATACAGGGGGGGGTCTACCGGGGAGCTGTTTTTT. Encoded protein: CASRYRGGSTGELFF.